The rows below give T cell receptor beta chains drawn from one sample of a study of cytotoxic CD8 clonotypes in ibrutinib-treated CLL. Profiling relied on immunoSEQ multiplex PCR, and the TCRdb table lists in-frame clones only, not all of them. The sample lists fewer than 400,000 clones, around 66% occurring once. The material was PBMCs, obtained after 36 months of ibrutinib treatment. The receptors shown here come from a human donor with chronic lymphocytic leukemia. The CDR3 runs from the conserved cysteine through the conserved F or W. Each record gives: CDR3 DNA, CDR3 protein, J gene, V gene, clone size, D gene. The D gene is left open where the match is weak. For some rows the clone size is stated as once, few or many, or as a class when expanded; others skip it.

TGCGCCAGCAGCTTGGGATGGACAGGGGGCCCTGGAAACACCATATATTTT,CASSLGWTGGPGNTIYF,TRBJ1-3,TRBV5-1,.,TRBD1
TGCGCCAGCAGTCACTCCTCCAATGGCTACACCTTC,CASSHSSNGYTF,TRBJ1-2,TRBV10-2,.,.
TGTGCCAGCTCACCAGCTCCCGGGACTAGCGGGAGGGGGGCCTACGAGCAGTACTTC,CASSPAPGTSGRGAYEQYF,TRBJ2-7,TRBV18,.,TRBD2
TGCGCCAGCAGCTTGAACCCGCCGGGACCACGGGAAGGCTACACCTTC,CASSLNPPGPREGYTF,TRBJ1-2,TRBV5-1,.,.
TGCAGCGCCACCAGGGGTTGGAACACTGAAGCTTTCTTT,CSATRGWNTEAFF,TRBJ1-1,TRBV29-1,.,.
TGTGCCAGTAGTATCTCTCTAGCGGGAGAAGAGACCCAGTACTTC,CASSISLAGEETQYF,TRBJ2-5,TRBV19,once,TRBD2
TGTGCCAGCAGTAGCGGGGGGGCCCTAGAGACCCAGTACTTC,CASSSGGALETQYF,TRBJ2-5,TRBV6-1,.,TRBD2
TGCGCCAGCAGCGACGGCACCTACAATGAGCAGTTCTTC,CASSDGTYNEQFF,TRBJ2-1,TRBV10-1,.,.
TGTGCCAGCAGCTACCTAGGGACAGGGAACCTTTTCTCTGGAAACACCATATATTTT,CASSYLGTGNLFSGNTIYF,TRBJ1-3,TRBV5-6,.,TRBD1
TGTGCCAGTAGTATGCAGCCCGAAGGGGGCTACACCTTC,CASSMQPEGGYTF,TRBJ1-2,TRBV19,.,.
TGTGCCAGCAGTTTAGAACCTCCCACACTCTATGGCTACACCTTC,CASSLEPPTLYGYTF,TRBJ1-2,TRBV28,.,.
TGTGCCAGCAGCGTCCTCGAAACAGGGGCCTATGGCTACACCTTC,CASSVLETGAYGYTF,TRBJ1-2,TRBV7-8,.,TRBD1
TGTGCCAGCAGCCTTCCGACTAGCGGGGAGCAGTTCTTC,CASSLPTSGEQFF,TRBJ2-1,TRBV13,.,TRBD2
TGCGCCAGCAGCTACATGCAGGGTAGCTACGAGCAGTACTTC,CASSYMQGSYEQYF,TRBJ2-7,TRBV5-1,.,.
TGTGCCAGCAGGATCACAGGGAACCACGAGCAGTACTTC,CASRITGNHEQYF,TRBJ2-7,TRBV6-5,few,.
TGTGCCACCAGCAGAGAGCTTGGGGTTAAAAGAGGGTATGGCTACACCTTC,CATSRELGVKRGYGYTF,TRBJ1-2,TRBV15,once,.
TGTGCCACCAGCAGAGATCGCAGCGGCCAAGAGACCCAGTACTTC,CATSRDRSGQETQYF,TRBJ2-5,TRBV15,.,.
TGTGCCAGCAGCTTAAACAGGCAAGAGACCCAGTACTTC,CASSLNRQETQYF,TRBJ2-5,TRBV7-2,.,.